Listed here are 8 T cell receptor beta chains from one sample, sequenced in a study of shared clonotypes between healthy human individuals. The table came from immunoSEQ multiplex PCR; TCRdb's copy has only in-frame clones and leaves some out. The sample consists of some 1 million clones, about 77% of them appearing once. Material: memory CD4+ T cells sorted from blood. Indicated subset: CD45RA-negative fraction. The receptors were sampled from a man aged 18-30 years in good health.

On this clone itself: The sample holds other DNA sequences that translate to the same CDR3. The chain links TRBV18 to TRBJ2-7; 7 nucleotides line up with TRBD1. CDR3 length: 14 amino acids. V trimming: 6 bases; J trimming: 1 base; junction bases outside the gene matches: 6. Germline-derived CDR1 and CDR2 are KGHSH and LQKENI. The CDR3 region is CASSPRGQSYEQYF. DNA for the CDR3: TGTGCCAGCTCTCCCAGGGGACAGTCCTACGAGCAGTACTTC.

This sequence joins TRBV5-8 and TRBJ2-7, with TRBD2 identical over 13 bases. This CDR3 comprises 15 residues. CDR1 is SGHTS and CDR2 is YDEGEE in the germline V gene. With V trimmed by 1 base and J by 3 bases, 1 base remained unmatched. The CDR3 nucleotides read TGTGCCAGCAGCTTGAGGACTAGCGGGGGCTACGAGCAGTACTTC. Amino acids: CASSLRTSGGYEQYF.

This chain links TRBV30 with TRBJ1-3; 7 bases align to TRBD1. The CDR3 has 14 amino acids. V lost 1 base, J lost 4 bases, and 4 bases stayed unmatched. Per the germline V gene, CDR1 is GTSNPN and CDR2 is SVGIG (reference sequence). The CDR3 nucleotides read TGTGCCTGGAGTGCCGGGACAGCGGGAAACACCATATATTTT. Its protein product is CAWSAGTAGNTIYF.

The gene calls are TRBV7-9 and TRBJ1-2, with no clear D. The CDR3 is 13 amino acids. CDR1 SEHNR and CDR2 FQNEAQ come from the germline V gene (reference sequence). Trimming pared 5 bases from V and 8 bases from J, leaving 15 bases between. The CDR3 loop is CASSPADSQGYTF. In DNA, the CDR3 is TGTGCCAGCAGCCCGGCGGACTCCCAGGGCTACACCTTC.

The CDR3 DNA reads TGTGCCAGCAGCTTAGCCCCGGGAGTTAACACTGAAGCTTTCTTT. Protein sequence: CASSLAPGVNTEAFF. The rearrangement links TRBV7-6 to TRBJ1-1; no firm D call. The CDR3 has 15 residues. Germline V lookup: CDR1 SGHVS, CDR2 FNYEAQ. The germline V and J ends were trimmed by 0 bases and 2 bases, with 10 bases remaining between them.

CDR3 residues: CASSDSWQDKQFF. The CDR3 DNA reads TGTGCCAGCAGTGACTCTTGGCAGGACAAACAGTTCTTC. This chain connects TRBV6-4 to TRBJ2-1; tentatively, D is TRBD1 (5 bases). The CDR3 runs 13 residues. The V gene's germline CDR1 is MRHNA and CDR2 SNTAGT. Trimming shortened V by 0 bases and J by 13 bases, and 13 bases separated the two germline ends.

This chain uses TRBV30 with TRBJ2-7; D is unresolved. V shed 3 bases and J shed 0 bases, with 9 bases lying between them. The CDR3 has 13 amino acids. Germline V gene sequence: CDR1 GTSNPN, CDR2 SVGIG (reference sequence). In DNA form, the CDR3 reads TGTGCCTGGAGGGCACCAAGCTCCTACGAGCAGTACTTC. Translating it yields CAWRAPSSYEQYF.

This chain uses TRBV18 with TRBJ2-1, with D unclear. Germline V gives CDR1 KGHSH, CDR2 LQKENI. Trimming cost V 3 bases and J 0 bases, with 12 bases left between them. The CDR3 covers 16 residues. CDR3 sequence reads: CASSPDTISSYNEQFF. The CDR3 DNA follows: TGTGCCAGCTCACCCGACACCATTAGCTCCTACAATGAGCAGTTCTTC.